The clone carrying this T cell receptor beta chain occurred once. The data derive from a study of blood T cell repertoires in COVID-19. For the study at large: The cDNA or gDNA used as material had been derived from T cells, B-cell-depleted T cells, or PBMCs.

Sequenced by immunoSEQ multiplex PCR; TCRdb stores in-frame clones only, minus some. Among approximately 300,000 clones listed, about 90% were seen once. V was cut by 6 bases and J by 3 bases, with 18 bases left in between. CDR1 LNHDA and CDR2 SQIVND come from the germline V gene (reference sequence). This CDR3 spans 15 amino acids. The rearrangement joins TRBV19 to TRBJ2-7; possibly TRBD2 for D (5 bases). The sequence was collected from a woman younger than 45 who had recovered from COVID-19. What was sequenced was PBMCs or T cells enriched from blood (not recorded which). CDR3 amino acids: CASSPRVESGYEQYF. The CDR3 nucleotides are TGTGCCAGTAGCCCGCGGGTGGAGTCGGGCTACGAGCAGTACTTC. Full variable domain (rest looked up from reference TRBV19 and TRBJ2-7): DGGITQSPKYLFRKEGQNVTLSCEQNLNHDAMYWYRQDPGQGLRLIYYSQIVNDFQKGDIAEGYSVSREKKESFPLTVTSAQKNPTAFYLCASSPRVESGYEQYFGPGTRLTVT.